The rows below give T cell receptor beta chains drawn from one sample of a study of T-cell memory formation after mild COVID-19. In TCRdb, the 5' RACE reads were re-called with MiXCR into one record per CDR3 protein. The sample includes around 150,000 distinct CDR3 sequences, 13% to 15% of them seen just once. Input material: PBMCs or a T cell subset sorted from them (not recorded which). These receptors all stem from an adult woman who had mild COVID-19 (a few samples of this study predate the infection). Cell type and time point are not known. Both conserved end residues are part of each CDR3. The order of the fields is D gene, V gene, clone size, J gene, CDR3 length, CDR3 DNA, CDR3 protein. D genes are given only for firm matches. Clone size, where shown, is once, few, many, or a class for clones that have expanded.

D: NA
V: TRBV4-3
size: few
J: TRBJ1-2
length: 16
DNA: TGCGCCAGCAGCAGTGGACCCAAAACAGGGAGCTATGGCTACACCTTC
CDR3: CASSSGPKTGSYGYTF

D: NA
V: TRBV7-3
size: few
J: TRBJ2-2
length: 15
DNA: TGTGCCAGCACACCCACGCAGGGGCGGACCGGGGAGCTGTTTTTT
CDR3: CASTPTQGRTGELFF

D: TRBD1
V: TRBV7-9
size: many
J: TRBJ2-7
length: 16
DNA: TGTGCCAGCAGCTTCAACCCCGGGACAGTCGGCTACGAGCAGTACTTC
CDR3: CASSFNPGTVGYEQYF

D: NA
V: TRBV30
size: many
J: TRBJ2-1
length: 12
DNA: TGTGCCTGGAGTATAGGGTACAATGAGCAGTTCTTC
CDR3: CAWSIGYNEQFF

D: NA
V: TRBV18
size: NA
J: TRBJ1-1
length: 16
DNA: TGTGCCAGCTCACCCTGGGCAAGAGCTTTGAACACTGAAGCTTTCTTT
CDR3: CASSPWARALNTEAFF

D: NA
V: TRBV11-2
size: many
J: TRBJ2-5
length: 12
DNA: TGTGCCAGCAGTCCGTACCAAGAGACCCAGTACTTC
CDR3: CASSPYQETQYF

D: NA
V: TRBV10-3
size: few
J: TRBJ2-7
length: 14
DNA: TGTGCCATCAGTGCTGGTTCGGCCGCGCACGAGCAGTACTTC
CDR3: CAISAGSAAHEQYF

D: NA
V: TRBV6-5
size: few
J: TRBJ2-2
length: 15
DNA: TGTGCCAGCAGTGCGACTAGAGGAGACACCGGGGAGCTGTTTTTT
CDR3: CASSATRGDTGELFF

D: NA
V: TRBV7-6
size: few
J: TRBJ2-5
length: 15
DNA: TGTGCCAGCAGCTTAGCGCTGGCGGTCCAAGAGACCCAGTACTTC
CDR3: CASSLALAVQETQYF

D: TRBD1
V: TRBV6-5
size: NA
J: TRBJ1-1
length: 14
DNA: TGTGCCAGCAGTGATTACAGGGGGGGTACTGAAGCTTTCTTT
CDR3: CASSDYRGGTEAFF

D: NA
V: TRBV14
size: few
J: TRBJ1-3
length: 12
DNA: TGTGCCAGCCGAGGATCTGGAAACACCATATATTTT
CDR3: CASRGSGNTIYF

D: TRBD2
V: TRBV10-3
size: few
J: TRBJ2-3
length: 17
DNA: TGTGCCATCAGCGAGACTAGCGGGGGGCTGAACACAGATACGCAGTATTTT
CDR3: CAISETSGGLNTDTQYF

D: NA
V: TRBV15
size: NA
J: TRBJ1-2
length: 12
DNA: TGTGCCACCACCAGACAGTCTTATGGCTACACCTTC
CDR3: CATTRQSYGYTF

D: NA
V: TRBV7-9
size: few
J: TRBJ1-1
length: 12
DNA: TGTGCCAGCAGCCTCGAGTGGGCTGAAGCTTTCTTT
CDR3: CASSLEWAEAFF

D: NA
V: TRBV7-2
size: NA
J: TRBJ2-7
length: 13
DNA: TGTGCCAGCAGCACCCGGCCCCCCTACGAGCAGTACTTC
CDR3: CASSTRPPYEQYF

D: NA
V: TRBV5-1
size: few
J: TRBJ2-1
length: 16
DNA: TGCGCCAGCAGCTTGGCCGGGGTCGGTAGCGGCAATGAGCAGTTCTTC
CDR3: CASSLAGVGSGNEQFF

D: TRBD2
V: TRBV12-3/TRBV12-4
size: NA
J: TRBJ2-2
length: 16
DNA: TGTGCCAGCAGTTTACCCGGGGGGACGAACACCGGGGAGCTGTTTTTT
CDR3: CASSLPGGTNTGELFF

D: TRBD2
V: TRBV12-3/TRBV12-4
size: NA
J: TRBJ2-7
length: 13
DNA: TGTGCCAGCAGCCCTTGGGAGGGATACGAGCAGTACTTC
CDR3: CASSPWEGYEQYF

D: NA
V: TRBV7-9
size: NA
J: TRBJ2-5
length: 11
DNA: TGTGCCAGCAGGCTAGAAGAGACCCAGTACTTC
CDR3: CASRLEETQYF

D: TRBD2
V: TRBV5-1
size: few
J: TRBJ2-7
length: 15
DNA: TGCGCCAGCTCCGGACGGGGGGTTGGGACCTACGAGCAGTACTTC
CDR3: CASSGRGVGTYEQYF

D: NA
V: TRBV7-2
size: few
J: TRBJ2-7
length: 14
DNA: TGTGCCAGCAGCCCCCGACCGCCTACCTACGAGCAGTACTTC
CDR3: CASSPRPPTYEQYF

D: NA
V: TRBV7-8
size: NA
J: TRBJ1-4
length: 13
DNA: TGTGCCAGCAGCTTGCAGGGATATGAAAAACTGTTTTTT
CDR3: CASSLQGYEKLFF

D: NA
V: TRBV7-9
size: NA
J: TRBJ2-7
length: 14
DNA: TGTGCCAGCAGCTTAGTCGGACAGAACTACGAGCAGTACTTC
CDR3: CASSLVGQNYEQYF

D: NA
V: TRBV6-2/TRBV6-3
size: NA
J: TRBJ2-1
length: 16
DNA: TGTGCCAGCAGTTACCCCAAGGGGGGCTCCTACAATGAGCAGTTCTTC
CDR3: CASSYPKGGSYNEQFF

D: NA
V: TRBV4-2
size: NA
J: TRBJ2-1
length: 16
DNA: TGTGCCAGCAGCCAAGGTCTGGACATGGAATACAATGAGCAGTTCTTC
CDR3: CASSQGLDMEYNEQFF

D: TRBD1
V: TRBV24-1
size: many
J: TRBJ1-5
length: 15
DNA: TGTGCCACCAGTGATTCGCGACAGGGGTGGGGGCCCCAGCATTTT
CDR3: CATSDSRQGWGPQHF

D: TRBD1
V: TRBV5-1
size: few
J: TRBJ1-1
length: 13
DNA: TGCGCCAGCAGCTACGGACAGGGCACTGAAGCTTTCTTT
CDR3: CASSYGQGTEAFF

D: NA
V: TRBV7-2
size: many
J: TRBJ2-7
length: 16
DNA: TGTGCCAGCAGCTCACGGGGGATTGTTACCGGGTACGAGCAGTACTTC
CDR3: CASSSRGIVTGYEQYF

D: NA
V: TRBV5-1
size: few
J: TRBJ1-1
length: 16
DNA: TGCGCCAGCAGATCAATTGGTGGGAATTCAAACACTGAAGCTTTCTTT
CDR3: CASRSIGGNSNTEAFF

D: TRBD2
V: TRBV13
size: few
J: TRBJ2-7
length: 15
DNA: TGTGCCAGCAGCTTCCGGACTAGCGGGACATCCGAGCAGTACTTC
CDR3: CASSFRTSGTSEQYF

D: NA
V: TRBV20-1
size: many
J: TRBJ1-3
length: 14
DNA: TGCAGTGCCGGGACTACCTTCTCTGGAAACACCATATATTTT
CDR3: CSAGTTFSGNTIYF

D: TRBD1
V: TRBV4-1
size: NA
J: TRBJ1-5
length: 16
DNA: TGCGCCAGCAGCCAGGACCCCGGGACAGCGAATCAGCCCCAGCATTTT
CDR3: CASSQDPGTANQPQHF

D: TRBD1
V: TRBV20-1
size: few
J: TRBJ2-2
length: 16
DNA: TGCAGTGCTAGAGATCAAGCAGGGGGCGACATCGGGGAGCTGTTTTTT
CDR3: CSARDQAGGDIGELFF

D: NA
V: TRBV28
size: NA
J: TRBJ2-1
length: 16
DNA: TGTGCCAGCAGTTTAGTTTCCTACCTGACCTACAATGAGCAGTTCTTC
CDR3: CASSLVSYLTYNEQFF

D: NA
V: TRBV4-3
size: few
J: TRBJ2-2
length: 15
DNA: TGCGCCAGCAGCCAAGATGGACAGAACACCGGGGAGCTGTTTTTT
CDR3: CASSQDGQNTGELFF

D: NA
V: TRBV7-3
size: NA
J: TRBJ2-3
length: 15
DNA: TGTGCCAGCAGCTTAAGTTGGGGGACCACAGATACGCAGTATTTT
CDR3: CASSLSWGTTDTQYF

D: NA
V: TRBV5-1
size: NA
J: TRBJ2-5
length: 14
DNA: TGCGCCAGCAGCTTGGATCTCCCTCAAGAGACCCAGTACTTC
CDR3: CASSLDLPQETQYF